What follows are 9 T cell receptor beta chains derived from one specimen sequenced in a study of cytomegalovirus exposure and HLA in healthy donors. Both 60 Vbeta primers and 13 Jbeta primers went into the PCR. Produced via immunoSEQ multiplex PCR; TCRdb's table is partial and in-frame only. Here the sample spans 90,000 to 140,000 clones, approximately 82% being singletons. Input material: PBMCs. These receptors were obtained from a man aged 40-50 years in good health and CMV-seropositive.

V gene TRBV11-2 combines with J gene TRBJ2-5; 14 positions match TRBD2. There are 16 residues in the CDR3. Per germline, CDR1 SGHAT and CDR2 FQNNGV. The J segment lost 1 base and the V segment lost 4 bases, leaving 2 bases of the junction unmatched. The CDR3 loop reads CASSSGLAGGQETQYF. CDR3 coding DNA: TGTGCCAGCAGCTCCGGACTAGCGGGAGGCCAAGAGACCCAGTACTTC.

The chain is built from TRBV10-3 and TRBJ2-7; D gene ambiguous. Germline V gene data show CDR1 as ENHRY and CDR2 as SYGVKD. V was pared by 4 bases and J by 2 bases, with 3 bases between. The CDR3 extends over 11 amino acids. CDR3 in amino acids: CAISAAYEQYF. The CDR3, as DNA: TGTGCCATCAGTGCGGCCTACGAGCAGTACTTC.

The V call is TRBV4-2, the J call TRBJ2-7; perhaps TRBD1 as D (6 bases). This CDR3 contains 16 residues. V was cut by 1 base and J by 0 bases, with 13 bases left in between. The germline CDR1 and CDR2 sequences are LGHNA and YNFKEQ. CDR3 in amino acids: CASSQGAGAFSYEQYF. CDR3 coding DNA: TGTGCCAGCAGCCAAGGGGCAGGGGCCTTCTCCTACGAGCAGTACTTC.

The V gene is TRBV18, the J gene TRBJ2-1; D might be TRBD2 (6 bases). V lost 6 bases and J lost 8, with 14 bases in between. The CDR3 totals 13 residues. The germline V gene has CDR1 KGHSH and CDR2 LQKENI. CDR3 in amino acids: CASSLKEGDEQFF. In DNA, the CDR3 is TGTGCCAGCTCTCTCAAGGAGGGTGATGAGCAGTTCTTC.

The rearrangement joins TRBV4-3 to TRBJ2-1; 9 positions agree with TRBD2. Per the germline V gene, CDR1 is LGHNA and CDR2 is YSLEER. The CDR3 spans 19 residues. The trim removed 4 bases at V and 5 bases at J, leaving 18 bases unmatched. CDR3: CASSPLGEFVLAGNNEQFF. The CDR3 nucleotides are TGCGCCAGCAGCCCCTTAGGGGAGTTTGTACTAGCGGGTAACAATGAGCAGTTCTTC.

J is TRBJ1-4 and V is TRBV18, with D possibly being TRBD1 (5 bases). Trimming stripped 1 base from V and 3 bases from J, with 9 bases between. The CDR3 is made up of 15 amino acids. Germline CDR1 and CDR2: KGHSH and LQKENI. The CDR3 DNA reads TGTGCCAGCTCACCACGCGTACAGGCTAATGAAAAACTGTTTTTT. Protein: CASSPRVQANEKLFF. The variable domain in full, with the rest retrieved from reference TRBV18 and TRBJ1-4, is NAGVMQNPRHLVRRRGQEARLRCSPMKGHSHVYWYRQLPEEGLKFMVYLQKENIIDESGMPKERFSAEFPKEGPSILRIQQVVRGDSAAYFCASSPRVQANEKLFFGSGTQLSVL.

The count of this clone is one. Written as DNA, the CDR3 is TGTGCCAGCAGCTTAGTTAGTCTGAACTATGGCTACACCTTC. Translation gives CASSLVSLNYGYTF. The chain recombines TRBV7-9 with TRBJ1-2; D gene unclear. CDR1 and CDR2 from the germline V gene are SEHNR and FQNEAQ (reference sequence). The CDR3 is 14 residues long. V was trimmed by 1 base and J by 2 bases, leaving 8 bases between them.

This clone was picked up a small number of times. The V call is TRBV19, the J call TRBJ2-5, with a tentative D call TRBD2 (6 bases). The germline V and J ends were trimmed by 4 bases and 11 bases, with 20 bases remaining between them. Germline CDR1 is LNHDA and CDR2 is SQIVND (reference sequence). The CDR3 totals 14 residues. CDR3 residues: CASSTDFWSGEQYF. The CDR3 DNA sequence: TGTGCCAGTAGTACGGACTTCTGGTCGGGAGAGCAGTACTTC.

The rearrangement uses TRBV6-1 and TRBJ1-2, with 8 bases fitting TRBD1. CDR1 is MNHNS and CDR2 is SASEGT in the germline V gene. The V gene end was trimmed by 4 bases and the J gene end by 7 bases; junction bases not matched to a gene: 5. CDR3 length: 13 residues. The CDR3: CASSVGQGFGYTF. CDR3 sequence (DNA): TGTGCCAGCAGTGTCGGACAGGGATTTGGCTACACCTTC.